Below, 29 T cell receptor beta chains from the same sample are listed, as sequenced in a study of identical twins. TCRdb recomputed calls from the 5' RACE reads with MiXCR, one row per CDR3 protein. The sample has roughly 470,000 distinct CDR3 sequences; approximately 15% are singletons. The same data also went into a second study, on yellow fever vaccine responses in identical twins.

Sequenced sample: CD4+ T cells sorted from blood. These receptors came from a woman between 18 and 30 years old in good health.

The chain is built from TRBV11-2 and TRBJ2-5, with unresolved D. Trimming removed 4 bases at V and 4 bases at J, with 13 bases between. Germline assignment: CDR1 SGHAT and CDR2 FQNNGV. This CDR3 has 14 residues. CDR3 sequence reads: CASSSSSQRETQYF. Here the CDR3 DNA reads TGTGCCAGCAGCTCAAGTTCGCAACGAGAGACCCAGTACTTC.

V is TRBV3-1 and J is TRBJ1-1; TRBD1 matches at 8 bases. The V and J ends lost 10 bases and 1 base, in that order; junction bases with no gene match: 11. CDR1 is LGHDT and CDR2 is YNNKEL in the germline V gene (reference sequence). CDR3 size: 15 residues. CDR3 bases: TGTGCCACCTCCCCGGACAGGGTCAGGAACACTGAAGCTTTCTTT. This translates into CATSPDRVRNTEAFF.

This clonotype has just a few counts. The genes are TRBV9 and TRBJ2-5; D unclear. The V and J ends lost 4 bases and 5 bases respectively, with 15 bases between them. Germline CDR1 and CDR2: SGDLS and YYNGEE. The CDR3 is 14 amino acids. In nucleotides, the CDR3 is TGTGCCAGCAGCCACCAGGCCCTCTCGGAGACCCAGTACTTC. It codes for CASSHQALSETQYF. Looking up the rest from reference TRBV9 and TRBJ2-5 gives the full variable domain: DSGVTQTPKHLITATGQRVTLRCSPRSGDLSVYWYQQSLDQGLQFLIQYYNGEERAKGNILERFSAQQFPDLHSELNLSSLELGDSALYFCASSHQALSETQYFGPGTRLLVL.

The chain uses TRBV6-6 and TRBJ2-7, with D hard to call. Germline V lookup: CDR1 MNHNY, CDR2 SVGAGI (reference sequence). CDR3 length: 13 amino acids. The germline V and J ends were trimmed by 0 bases and 4 bases, with 7 bases remaining between them. CDR3 in DNA: TGTGCCAGCAGTTACTCGAAGGTGTACGAGCAGTACTTC. It is translated as CASSYSKVYEQYF.

The chain combines TRBV29-1 with TRBJ2-1; a weak D match, TRBD1 (5 bases). CDR1 and CDR2 (germline): SQVTM, ANQGSEA. There are 14 residues in the CDR3. Trimming removed 7 bases from V and 2 bases from J, with 15 bases in between. CDR3 bases: TGCAGCGCCGCGGCAGGGAAAGCCTACAATGAGCAGTTCTTC. Amino acids: CSAAAGKAYNEQFF.

This clonotype occurred a few times. The J gene is TRBJ2-1, the V gene TRBV7-9; TRBD1 might be the D (5 bases). This CDR3 spans 13 amino acids. Trimming took 4 bases from V and 1 from J, leaving 5 bases between them. Germline values: CDR1 SEHNR, CDR2 FQNEAQ (reference sequence). As DNA, the CDR3 is TGTGCCAGCAGCTCAGGGTCCTACAATGAGCAGTTCTTC. The encoded protein is CASSSGSYNEQFF.

At least ten counts were recorded for this clonotype. The V call is TRBV7-9, the J call TRBJ2-7, with a tentative D call TRBD1 (7 bases). Trimming pared 5 bases from V and 9 bases from J, leaving 14 bases between. CDR3 size: 12 residues. From germline, CDR1 is SEHNR and CDR2 FQNEAQ (reference sequence). CDR3 sequence reads: CASSQSGGMQYF. In nucleotides, the CDR3 is TGTGCCAGCAGCCAGTCAGGGGGGATGCAGTACTTC.

In this sample, this clonotype turned up a few times. The chain recombines TRBV7-2 with TRBJ2-5; 13 bases fit TRBD2. The CDR3 has 15 residues. After removal of 6 bases from V and 4 bases from J, the junction contained 5 bases not matched to a gene. Germline V gene data show CDR1 as SGHTA and CDR2 as FQGNSA. CDR3 region: CASRVGLAGAETQYF. For the CDR3, the DNA is TGTGCCAGCAGGGTCGGACTAGCGGGAGCAGAGACCCAGTACTTC. The entire variable domain, with the rest obtained from reference TRBV7-2 and TRBJ2-5, is as follows: GAGVSQSPSNKVTEKGKDVELRCDPISGHTALYWYRQSLGQGLEFLIYFQGNSAPDKSGLPSDRFSAERTGGSVSTLTIQRTQQEDSAVYLCASRVGLAGAETQYFGPGTRLLVL.

This clonotype came up many times. CDR3 bases: TGTGCCAGCAGTGGAACGGGGGTGGGGACCCAAGAGACCCAGTACTTC. Translated: CASSGTGVGTQETQYF. The chain employs TRBV2 and TRBJ2-5, with a possible D match to TRBD2 (6 bases). The CDR3 has 16 amino acids. Trimming pared 4 bases from V and 1 base from J, leaving 16 bases between. Germline CDR1 reads SNHLY; CDR2 reads FYNNEI.

The rearrangement links TRBV20-1 to TRBJ2-1, with TRBD1 as a possible D gene (7 bases). This CDR3 has 14 amino acids. Germline values: CDR1 DFQATT, CDR2 SNEGSKA (reference sequence). The CDR3 sequence: CTPSGGTVNNEQFF. The CDR3 coding sequence is TGCACCCCCAGTGGGGGGACAGTTAACAATGAGCAGTTCTTC.

This clonotype was observed a handful of times. The CDR3 region is CASSHASGSGDTQYF. The CDR3 DNA follows: TGTGCCAGCAGCCACGCTAGCGGGTCAGGGGATACGCAGTATTTT. The V and J genes are TRBV3-1 and TRBJ2-3, with 8 bases lining up with TRBD2. CDR3 length: 15 amino acids. V gave up 3 bases and J gave up 6 bases; unmatched junction bases: 8. CDR1 and CDR2 from the germline V gene are LGHDT and YNNKEL (reference sequence).

This clonotype has just a few counts. This chain links TRBV7-2 with TRBJ2-1; 8 positions match TRBD2. The V segment lost 5 bases and the J segment 7 bases; nucleotides outside the gene matches: 7. In germline, CDR1 is SGHTA, CDR2 FQGNSA. This CDR3 contains 14 residues. For the CDR3, the DNA is TGTGCCAGCAGCACTATCGCGGGGGGTAATGAGCAGTTCTTC. Encoded protein: CASSTIAGGNEQFF.

The chain couples TRBV10-2 to TRBJ2-4; D is undetermined. This CDR3 is 13 amino acids long. CDR1 WSHSY and CDR2 SAAADI come from the germline V gene. The ends were cut back, 8 bases at V and 0 bases at J, with 8 bases in the middle. DNA for the CDR3: TGCGCCAGCGGTAGAATAGCCAAAAACATTCAGTACTTC. It translates to CASGRIAKNIQYF.

This chain connects TRBV7-2 to TRBJ1-2, with D possibly being TRBD1 (5 bases). Looked up from germline, CDR1 is SGHTA and CDR2 is FQGNSA. The ends were cut back, 5 bases at V and 7 bases at J, with 17 bases in the middle. There are 14 residues in the CDR3. CDR3 bases: TGTGCCAGCAGCGGCCGACAAGGGGAGGGTGGCTACACCTTC. Protein: CASSGRQGEGGYTF.

The chain has TRBV27 and TRBJ2-2; D may be TRBD1 or TRBD2 (5 bases each). CDR3 size: 15 residues. V lost 5 bases and J 8 bases, leaving 18 bases between the germline ends. Germline assignment: CDR1 MNHEY and CDR2 SMNVEV (reference sequence). CDR3 amino acids: CASSLGADLRGELFF. The CDR3 coding sequence is TGTGCCAGCAGTCTCGGGGCGGACCTCAGAGGGGAGCTGTTTTTT.

The table lists this clonotype with a few counts. The V call is TRBV18, the J call TRBJ2-7, with D maybe TRBD2 (5 bases). The CDR3 is 14 amino acids. The ends were cut back, 4 bases at V and 4 bases at J, with 14 bases in the middle. In germline, CDR1 is KGHSH, CDR2 LQKENI. The DNA of the CDR3 is TGTGCCAGCTCACGGCCGGGATACCCATACGAGCAGTACTTC. Translated, it gives CASSRPGYPYEQYF.

This clonotype was picked up a small number of times. This chain uses TRBV5-1 with TRBJ2-1; possibly TRBD1 or TRBD2 for D (5 bases each). The CDR3 contains 16 residues. The V gene's germline CDR1 is SGHRS and CDR2 YFSETQ. V lost 3 bases and J lost 4, with 17 bases in between. CDR3 sequence (DNA): TGCGCCAGCAGCTACTCCGGGACGGCAGAATACAATGAGCAGTTCTTC. This sequence encodes CASSYSGTAEYNEQFF.

In this sample, this clonotype turned up many times. This sequence joins TRBV12-3 or TRBV12-4 and TRBJ2-3, with D hard to call. Between the trimmed V and J ends, which lost 3 bases and 0 bases, there was a span of 13 bases. The CDR3 runs to 16 residues. The CDR3 DNA is TGTGCCAGCAGTTTCGGCCCGGGTCTAAGCACAGATACGCAGTATTTT. It specifies CASSFGPGLSTDTQYF.

The V call is TRBV20-1, the J call TRBJ2-1; D is possibly TRBD1 (5 bases). The CDR3 is 16 amino acids. CDR1 and CDR2 (germline): DFQATT, SNEGSKA (reference sequence). Between the trimmed V and J ends, which lost 0 bases and 4 bases, there was a span of 16 bases. The CDR3 loop is CSARDWGPSVYNEQFF. The CDR3 DNA sequence: TGCAGTGCTAGAGATTGGGGCCCCTCGGTTTACAATGAGCAGTTCTTC.

Many counts were recorded for this clonotype. V is TRBV5-1 and J is TRBJ1-1; tentatively, D is TRBD1 (5 bases). Germline V CDR1 and CDR2: SGHRS, YFSETQ. V gave up 4 bases and J gave up 7 bases, with 17 bases separating them. This CDR3 is 14 amino acids long. In nucleotides, the CDR3 is TGCGCCAGCAGCCGGGAGGGGTCGACGGGTGAAGCTTTCTTT. It encodes CASSREGSTGEAFF.

CDR3 sequence: CASSAKRFGHGYTF. The CDR3 bases are TGTGCCAGCAGTGCGAAAAGGTTCGGGCATGGCTACACCTTC. The rearrangement uses TRBV28 and TRBJ1-2, with no clear D. The germline gives CDR1 MDHEN, CDR2 SYDVKM. Trimming pared 5 bases from V and 6 bases from J, leaving 16 bases between. The CDR3 is 14 residues long.

This clonotype was picked up a small number of times. CDR3: CASSPRGLAGGPRNEQFF. The CDR3 DNA reads TGTGCCAGCAGCCCAAGGGGGCTAGCGGGGGGGCCACGGAATGAGCAGTTCTTC. The rearrangement uses TRBV12-3 or TRBV12-4 and TRBJ2-1; 12 bases are a match to TRBD2. CDR3 length equals 18 residues. Trimming removed 6 bases from V and 7 bases from J; junction bases left unmatched: 16.

The chain uses TRBV20-1 and TRBJ2-5; D is uncertain. This CDR3 is 12 amino acids long. Germline lookup yields CDR1 DFQATT and CDR2 SNEGSKA (reference sequence). V was cut by 2 bases and J by 1 base, with 5 bases left in between. This CDR3 is CSARRSQETQYF. CDR3 DNA: TGCAGTGCTAGACGGAGCCAAGAGACCCAGTACTTC.

The rearrangement joins TRBV29-1 to TRBJ2-5; 7 bases agree with TRBD1. Germline-derived CDR1 and CDR2 are SQVTM and ANQGSEA. V was pared by 6 bases and J by 5 bases, with 6 bases of the junction left unmatched. The CDR3 sequence is 12 residues long. The CDR3 coding sequence is TGCAGCGTGACCAGGGGGTTTGAGACCCAGTACTTC. Translated, it gives CSVTRGFETQYF. Combining the CDR3 with reference TRBV29-1 and TRBJ2-5 gives the whole variable domain SAVISQKPSRDICQRGTSLTIQCQVDSQVTMMFWYRQQPGQSLTLIATANQGSEATYESGFVIDKFPISRPNLTFSTLTVSNMSPEDSSIYLCSVTRGFETQYFGPGTRLLVL.

The table lists this clonotype with many counts. The rearrangement joins TRBV10-3 to TRBJ2-2; the D gene could be TRBD1 or TRBD2 (5 bases each). The CDR3 is made up of 13 amino acids. Trimming pared 5 bases from V and 8 bases from J, leaving 12 bases between. In germline, CDR1 is ENHRY, CDR2 SYGVKD. The CDR3 DNA reads TGTGCCATCAGTCGGATGGGGGAAGGGGAGCTGTTTTTT. Protein product: CAISRMGEGELFF.

The rearrangement joins TRBV25-1 to TRBJ2-7; maybe TRBD1 (5 bases). V was trimmed by 2 bases and J by 3 bases, leaving 11 bases between them. This CDR3 contains 14 residues. Per germline, CDR1 MGHDK and CDR2 SYGVNS. The CDR3 DNA reads TGTGCCAGCAGTGAAAGGGGAAACCGCTACGAGCAGTACTTC. It specifies CASSERGNRYEQYF.

The CDR3 here is CASRSERLGTDTQYF. The CDR3 DNA reads TGTGCCAGCAGGTCGGAGAGGTTGGGCACAGATACGCAGTATTTT. The chain carries TRBV6-1 and TRBJ2-3; D ambiguous. Trimming left V 6 bases short and J 1 base short, with 14 bases between. The CDR3 sequence is 15 residues long. Germline V lookup: CDR1 MNHNS, CDR2 SASEGT.

J is TRBJ2-7 and V is TRBV28; 9 bases map to TRBD1. The CDR3 has 15 residues. With V trimmed by 6 bases and J by 5 bases, 11 bases remained unmatched. Germline V gene lookup returns CDR1 MDHEN and CDR2 SYDVKM. CDR3 loop: CASSRADRGSDEQYF. The DNA for the CDR3 is TGTGCCAGCAGCCGTGCGGACAGGGGCAGCGACGAGCAGTACTTC.

The chain uses TRBV7-2 and TRBJ1-2; 7 bases line up with TRBD1. Trimming cost V 5 bases and J 7 bases; bases outside gene matches: 7. The CDR3 has 13 residues. The V gene's germline CDR1 is SGHTA and CDR2 FQGNSA. CDR3 nucleotides: TGTGCCAGCAGCCCAGTAGGGGGCTCTGGCTACACCTTC. It yields the protein CASSPVGGSGYTF.